Given below is one T cell receptor beta chain in context. This clonotype has only a few counts. Its antigen remains undetermined. Base qualities are not at hand, and no much larger clone is one base apart. The library came from 5' RACE. The listed sequencing device is NextSeq 500. Unique molecular identifiers were attached to individual cDNA molecules in the TCR library protocol so that sequencing error and PCR bias could be corrected. TCR alpha and beta chains were both sequenced, and the abundances of alpha and beta sequences in each sample were closely correlated with each other. The original pipeline was this. V gene, J gene and CDR3 annotation of TCR sequences was performed with Decombinator V4. Expanded TCRs were defined as changing significantly between any two time points under a Poisson model with p below 0.0001. Abundances of TCRs were expressed as counts per million after normalisation to the total number of TCRs sequenced in each sample. A search of VDJdb, accessed on 1 November 2021, was run for TCRs annotated to CMV, EBV and SARS-CoV-2, with TCRs annotated for multiple antigens excluded. Through fastp at Q25 and MiXCR, TCRdb rebuilt clones from the public reads, retaining in-frame beta chains. Rows are combined by CDR3 protein, so each entry shows the most common genes and DNA. What appears here as the V and J calls and clone size reflects TCRdb's work, not the paper's. The sample table contains around 70,000 distinct CDR3 sequences; only one count was recorded for 12% of them. 3% to 5% of the sample is held by the ten biggest clonotypes.

The sample belongs to a study of early T cells in non-severe SARS-CoV-2 infection (dated by TCRdb to the early 2020s). About the investigation overall: TCR sequencing used bulk RNA from unsorted whole blood, so alpha and beta chains could not be paired.

The paper's findings and limits, for the study overall: Matching against VDJdb was skewed toward anti-spike CD8 responses, likely underestimated virus-specific expansions, and missed private and CD4 specificities.

Set within a cohort of healthcare workers in London, UK, this nested case-control study involved weekly PCR testing of nasopharyngeal swabs along with blood sampling. Healthcare workers were recruited between 23 and 31 March 2020, during the week of the UK lockdown, and were followed weekly for up to about 15 weeks. The sequenced sample consisted of whole blood. The sequence came from an adult who was a healthcare worker with PCR-confirmed SARS-CoV-2 infection or an uninfected control (not recorded which).

The CDR3 protein sequence reads: CASSVTGGTTDTQYF. The DNA sequence is as follows: TGTGCCAGCAGCGTTACAGGGGGCACGACAGATACGCAGTATTTT. The V gene is TRBV9 and the J gene is TRBJ2-3; 9 bases in the middle match TRBD1. According to the germline V gene, CDR1 reads SGDLS and CDR2 reads YYNGEE. CDR3 length: 15 amino acids, cysteine to phenylalanine. The DNA shown is the 45-base CDR3, in frame from base 1. V and J are trimmed by 2 bases and 3 bases, and the gene matches miss 4 bases of the junction.